The 15 T cell receptor beta chains below come from one sample, sequenced in a study of shared clonotypes between healthy human individuals. Clones were read by immunoSEQ multiplex PCR, and TCRdb kept only the in-frame ones, dropping some. The data contain about 2.3 million clones, more than 80% of them singletons. The sample was naive CD4+ T cells from PBMCs. Sample subset: CD45RA+ positively selected. The receptors were sampled from a man aged 18 to 30 in good health. Some clones in this sample may be carry-over from other donors' samples.

This chain uses TRBV7-3 with TRBJ2-5; D could derive from TRBD1 or TRBD2 (5 bases each). The V end lost 0 bases, the J end lost 2 bases, and 10 bases lay between the germline ends. The CDR3 loop spans 15 amino acids. Germline V gives CDR1 SGHTA, CDR2 FQGTGA. CDR3 sequence reads: CASSLTGAGQETQYF. The DNA for the CDR3 is TGTGCCAGCAGCTTAACCGGGGCAGGGCAAGAGACCCAGTACTTC.

The rearrangement uses TRBV7-8 and TRBJ2-1; possible D gene TRBD1, 6 bases. Trimming left V 4 bases short and J 5 bases short, with 15 bases between. Per germline, CDR1 SGHVS and CDR2 FQNEAQ. CDR3 length: 15 residues. CDR3 nucleotides: TGTGCCAGCAGCTCCCCGCGACAGGCGAACAATGAGCAGTTCTTC. Residues: CASSSPRQANNEQFF.

The V call is TRBV15, the J call TRBJ2-7; TRBD2 agrees at 7 bases. The ends lost 3 bases at V and 4 bases at J; junction bases unmatched: 15. CDR1 is LNHNV, CDR2 YYDKDF, per germline (reference sequence). The length of the CDR3 is 17 residues. The CDR3 region has the DNA TGTGCCACCAGCAGCCCCCTGTCGGCTAGCGGATTATACGAGCAGTACTTC. Amino acids: CATSSPLSASGLYEQYF.

The chain joins TRBV6-5 to TRBJ2-7; the match to TRBD2 covers 10 bases. The trim removed 6 bases at V and 4 bases at J, leaving 6 bases unmatched. The CDR3 contains 14 residues. In germline, CDR1 is MNHEY, CDR2 SVGAGI. Here the CDR3 DNA reads TGTGCCAGCAGAAAGCGGACTAGCGGTTACGAGCAGTACTTC. Its protein product is CASRKRTSGYEQYF.

Concerning this clone itself: This sample also contains other DNA sequences that code for the same CDR3. The genes are TRBV4-3 and TRBJ2-5, with D possibly matching TRBD2 (5 bases). V lost 0 bases and J lost 5, with 7 bases in between. CDR1 and CDR2 from the germline V gene are LGHNA and YSLEER. The CDR3 totals 13 residues. The CDR3 nucleotides read TGCGCCAGCAGCCAAGATACGGGGGAGACCCAGTACTTC. Amino acid sequence: CASSQDTGETQYF.

The J gene is TRBJ1-5, the V gene TRBV28; D is perhaps TRBD1 (6 bases). The V end was cut by 5 bases, the J end by 0 bases, with 17 bases between. The CDR3 spans 17 residues. Germline CDR1 and CDR2: MDHEN and SYDVKM. CDR3 coding DNA: TGTGCCAGCAGTCCCGACCGGGGGACACGTAGCAATCAGCCCCAGCATTTT. It codes for CASSPDRGTRSNQPQHF.

The chain has TRBV6-1 and TRBJ1-1, with 7 positions matching TRBD1. V lost 3 bases, J lost 3 bases, and 4 bases stayed unmatched. The CDR3 is made up of 14 amino acids. Germline-derived CDR1 and CDR2 are MNHNS and SASEGT. This CDR3 reads CASSDQTGYTEAFF. The CDR3 DNA follows: TGTGCCAGCAGTGACCAGACAGGGTACACTGAAGCTTTCTTT.

This chain joins TRBV5-1 and TRBJ2-7; D is perhaps TRBD1 or TRBD2 (5 bases each). The germline V and J ends were trimmed by 5 bases and 2 bases, with 17 bases remaining between them. Germline V gene lookup returns CDR1 SGHRS and CDR2 YFSETQ. The CDR3 is made up of 15 amino acids. The CDR3 region is CASRGPGTGTYEQYF. The CDR3 coding sequence is TGCGCCAGCAGGGGCCCCGGGACGGGGACCTACGAGCAGTACTTC. Complete variable domain (other parts from reference TRBV5-1 and TRBJ2-7): KAGVTQTPRYLIKTRGQQVTLSCSPISGHRSVSWYQQTPGQGLQFLFEYFSETQRNKGNFPGRFSGRQFSNSRSEMNVSTLELGDSALYLCASRGPGTGTYEQYFGPGTRLTVT.

The V gene is TRBV5-6, the J gene TRBJ1-1, with D tentatively TRBD1 (5 bases). The germline V and J ends were trimmed by 4 bases and 4 bases, with 11 bases remaining between them. Germline V gene data show CDR1 as SGHDT and CDR2 as YYEEEE. The CDR3 has 13 amino acids. CDR3 DNA: TGTGCCAGCAGCCTGGGGGAGGGCACTGAAGCTTTCTTT. Protein sequence: CASSLGEGTEAFF.

V and J are TRBV2 and TRBJ1-5; D uncertain. The V gene lost 6 bases and the J gene lost 4 bases, with 13 bases spanning the gap. The CDR3 is made up of 14 amino acids. CDR1 and CDR2 (germline): SNHLY, FYNNEI. The CDR3 coding sequence is TGTGCCAGCAGCGGGAGCGGCCCTAATCAGCCCCAGCATTTT. This encodes CASSGSGPNQPQHF.

The J gene is TRBJ1-3, the V gene TRBV30; D is unclear. CDR1 and CDR2 from the germline V gene are GTSNPN and SVGIG (reference sequence). V was shortened by 5 bases and J by 0 bases, with 17 bases between the two germline ends. The CDR3 totals 16 residues. CDR3 nucleotides: TGTGCCTGGGGCCAAAGAACGGGAAGCTCTGGAAACACCATATATTTT. It is translated as CAWGQRTGSSGNTIYF.

The rearrangement links TRBV11-3 to TRBJ1-2; possibly TRBD1 for D (5 bases). The V gene lost 1 base and the J gene lost 12 bases, with 12 bases spanning the gap. The CDR3 sequence is 12 residues long. Germline values: CDR1 SGHNT, CDR2 YENEEA. CDR3 protein: CASSLGGQFHTF. CDR3 sequence (DNA): TGTGCCAGCAGCTTAGGCGGACAATTCCACACCTTC.

The rearrangement uses TRBV27 and TRBJ2-5; D assignment may be TRBD1 or TRBD2 (5 bases each). This CDR3 comprises 16 residues. Germline loops: CDR1 MNHEY, CDR2 SMNVEV (reference sequence). V lost 5 bases and J lost 2, with 18 bases in between. DNA of the CDR3: TGTGCCAGCAGTCCCCTCCGGGGCAGTCTACAAGAGACCCAGTACTTC. This translates into CASSPLRGSLQETQYF.

This sequence joins TRBV28 and TRBJ1-1; unclear D gene. The V gene lost 3 bases and the J gene lost 1 base, with 12 bases spanning the gap. Germline assignment: CDR1 MDHEN and CDR2 SYDVKM. This CDR3 spans 15 amino acids. CDR3 bases: TGTGCCAGCAGTTTTTTCGGCAGACCGAACACTGAAGCTTTCTTT. This translates into CASSFFGRPNTEAFF.

This clone was seen more than once but under ten times. This chain uses TRBV27 with TRBJ2-2; TRBD1 is a possible D gene (5 bases). Trimming removed 6 bases from V and 4 bases from J, with 15 bases in between. This CDR3 is 15 amino acids long. Germline V CDR1 and CDR2: MNHEY, SMNVEV (reference sequence). CDR3 residues: CASRPMRQTTGELFF. The CDR3 DNA sequence: TGTGCCAGCAGACCCATGAGACAGACCACCGGGGAGCTGTTTTTT.